Included here is one T cell receptor (beta chain) sequence, with context. Its antigen is still unknown. It has no much larger one-base neighbor in the sample; base qualities were not kept. For TCR beta library preparation, roughly 2.1 micrograms of genomic DNA were isolated from cryopreserved PBMCs. Longitudinal blood samples from CLL patients on ibrutinib monotherapy underwent high-throughput TCR beta sequencing. Patients were enrolled in a phase 2 open-label single-center ibrutinib monotherapy trial. A MiSeq instrument was used for deep resolution sequencing, which targeted depths ranging from 1 in 1 million up to 1 in 200,000 T cells, with coverage averaging 10x for each clonotype. TCR beta libraries were generated with the immunoSEQ hsTCRB Kit. Turning to the authors' computational methods: The data were analyzed with ImmunoSEQ Analyzer and ImmunoSEQ Data Assistant, and V, D and J gene assignments followed IMGT definitions. Clonality, with values ranging from 0 to 1, was calculated as one minus the normalized Shannon entropy of productive rearrangement frequencies. Public clonotype analysis was restricted to overrepresented clonotypes comprising at least 0.05% of each patient's repertoire. About 13 age-matched healthy donor repertoires from immuneACCESS were used as controls for clonality. TCRdb re-hosts the immuneACCESS table, in-frame sequences only. Its copies lack some clones; in the studies checked, an unresolved V gene accounts for under half of them, and the cause for the rest is not known. V, J and clone size derive from that table, while D and trimming were established from the DNA sequence. This sample is represented by thousands of clones; more than 65% of them were singletons. Approximately 3.9% of the sample goes to the ten largest clones.

V sheds 6 bases and J sheds 1 base, leaving 20 bases between their ends. Including the terminal cysteine and phenylalanine, the CDR3 comprises 17 residues. The retained sequence is limited to the CDR3, 51 bases, with the frame set at the first base. The germline V gene (reference sequence) supplies CDR1 MNHEY and CDR2 SMNVEV. This record comes from a study of cytotoxic CD8 clonotypes in ibrutinib-treated CLL (dated by TCRdb to about 2021). Describing the broader study: The cohort was composed of under 12 relapsed/refractory and 15 treatment-naive patients; IGHV unmutated status was identified in some 17 patients. Cryopreserved peripheral blood mononuclear cells were obtained prior to treatment, at the time of response, and at either disease progression or sustained remission. Responses were partial in roughly 24 patients and complete in 2; after median 68 months follow-up, about 14 stayed in remission and 12 progressed. Samples at response were collected after a median of about 12 months of treatment, with a range of about 6 to 36 months. Of the approximately 94 people in the trial, around 25 had longitudinal samples available. Samples averaged around 280,000 productive templates and 80,000 to 100,000 productive rearrangements. Study-wide findings and limitations: At ibrutinib response clonality went up, during sustained remission it held steady, and at progression it dropped back toward baseline. Baseline clonality was found to be higher than that of age-matched healthy donors and was strongly correlated with circulating CD8+ T-cell counts. Public clonotypes were rare and either contracted or stayed stable during treatment, and the rise in clonality at ibrutinib response reflected the expansion of private clonotypes. Lymph node repertoires were not examined, and the timing of sampling was not matched between patients in sustained remission and those whose disease progressed.

The receptor was isolated from a human donor with chronic lymphocytic leukemia. The V gene is TRBV27 and the J gene is TRBJ2-3, with the D gene not confidently named. The starting material was PBMCs, obtained before ibrutinib treatment. The CDR3 loop reads CASSQRRKFLGTDTQYF. The DNA sequence is as follows: TGTGCCAGCAGCCAAAGAAGGAAGTTCTTAGGCACAGATACGCAGTATTTT.